The 6 T cell receptor beta chains listed next were all sequenced from one sample in a study of blood T cell repertoires in COVID-19. Only in-frame clones appear in the TCRdb table, and some are missing; sequencing was by immunoSEQ multiplex PCR. The table has 250,000 to 350,000 clones, more than 85% seen once. The sample comprised peripheral blood. The receptors shown here come from a woman aged 25 to 39 with COVID-19, enrolled during active disease.

The J gene is TRBJ2-7, the V gene TRBV12-3 or TRBV12-4; possibly TRBD2 for D (6 bases). The CDR3 contains 13 residues. V shed 3 bases and J shed 3 bases, with 9 bases lying between them. CDR3 sequence (DNA): TGTGCCAGCAGTTTGGGGGGATACTACGAGCAGTACTTC. Encoded protein: CASSLGGYYEQYF.

In DNA, the CDR3 is TGTGCCAGCAGCCAAGCCACAGGCCCTAACTATGGCTACACCTTC. It is translated as CASSQATGPNYGYTF. V and J are TRBV14 and TRBJ1-2, with a possible D match to TRBD1 (5 bases). CDR3 length: 15 amino acids. CDR1 and CDR2 from the germline V gene are SGHDN and FVKESK. The V gene lost 1 base and the J gene lost 0 bases, with 9 bases spanning the gap.

The chain carries TRBV7-6 and TRBJ2-3; D is possibly TRBD2 (7 bases). The CDR3 has 17 amino acids. V lost 7 bases and J lost 4, with 24 bases in between. Germline CDR1 SGHVS, CDR2 FNYEAQ. This CDR3 is CASTTGTAGEGSDTQYF. The CDR3 region has the DNA TGTGCCAGCACAACAGGGACGGCGGGAGAGGGGTCAGATACGCAGTATTTT. The variable domain in full, with the rest retrieved from reference TRBV7-6 and TRBJ2-3, is GAGVSQSPRYKVTKRGQDVALRCDPISGHVSLYWYRQALGQGPEFLTYFNYEAQQDKSGLPNDRFSAERPEGSISTLTIQRTEQRDSAMYRCASTTGTAGEGSDTQYFGPGTRLTVL.

V gene TRBV9 combines with J gene TRBJ1-4; no reliable D call. V was shortened by 0 bases and J by 0 bases, with 9 bases between the two germline ends. This CDR3 has 16 amino acids. The germline V gene has CDR1 SGDLS and CDR2 YYNGEE. The CDR3 DNA sequence: TGTGCCAGCAGCGTAGGGGCGGGTGCAACTAATGAAAAACTGTTTTTT. Translating gives CASSVGAGATNEKLFF. Full variable domain (rest looked up from reference TRBV9 and TRBJ1-4): DSGVTQTPKHLITATGQRVTLRCSPRSGDLSVYWYQQSLDQGLQFLIQYYNGEERAKGNILERFSAQQFPDLHSELNLSSLELGDSALYFCASSVGAGATNEKLFFGSGTQLSVL.

V gene TRBV5-4 combines with J gene TRBJ1-1; 8 bases agree with TRBD1. V shed 6 bases and J 3 bases; nucleotides not matched to a gene: 7. CDR1 is SGHNT and CDR2 is YYREEE in the germline V gene (reference sequence). This CDR3 region has 14 residues. The CDR3 nucleotides read TGTGCCAGCACCTCAGGGGGCCGAGACACTGAAGCTTTCTTT. It codes for CASTSGGRDTEAFF. Looking up the rest from reference TRBV5-4 and TRBJ1-1 gives the full variable domain: ETGVTQSPTHLIKTRGQQVTLRCSSQSGHNTVSWYQQALGQGPQFIFQYYREEENGRGNFPPRFSGLQFPNYSSELNVNALELDDSALYLCASTSGGRDTEAFFGQGTRLTVV.

J is TRBJ1-4 and V is TRBV6-1; D might be TRBD1 (5 bases). There are 14 residues in the CDR3. Between the trimmed V and J ends, which lost 2 bases and 5 bases, there was a span of 9 bases. Germline V lookup: CDR1 MNHNS, CDR2 SASEGT. The CDR3 sequence is CASSEMAGNEKLFF. The CDR3 DNA is TGTGCCAGCAGTGAAATGGCAGGGAATGAAAAACTGTTTTTT.